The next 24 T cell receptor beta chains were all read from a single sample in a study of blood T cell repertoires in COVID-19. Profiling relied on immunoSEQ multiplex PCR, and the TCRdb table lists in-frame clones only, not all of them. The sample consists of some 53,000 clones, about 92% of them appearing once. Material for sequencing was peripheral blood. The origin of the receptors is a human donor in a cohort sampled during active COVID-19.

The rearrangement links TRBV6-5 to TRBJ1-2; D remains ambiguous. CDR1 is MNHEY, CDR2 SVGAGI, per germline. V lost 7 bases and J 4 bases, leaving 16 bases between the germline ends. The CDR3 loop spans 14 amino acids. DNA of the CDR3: TGTGCCAGCACTATTTATAGCCGGGGCTATGGCTACACCTTC. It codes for CASTIYSRGYGYTF.

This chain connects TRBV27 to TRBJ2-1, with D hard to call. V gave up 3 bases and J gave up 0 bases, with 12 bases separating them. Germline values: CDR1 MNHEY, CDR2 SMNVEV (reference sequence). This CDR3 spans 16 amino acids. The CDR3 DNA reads TGTGCCAGCAGTTTCCACCCAGCGAACTCCTACAATGAGCAGTTCTTC. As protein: CASSFHPANSYNEQFF.

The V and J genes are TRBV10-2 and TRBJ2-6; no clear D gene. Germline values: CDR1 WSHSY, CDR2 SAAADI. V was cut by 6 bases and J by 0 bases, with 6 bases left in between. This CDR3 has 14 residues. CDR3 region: CASRDISGANVLTF. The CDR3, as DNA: TGCGCCAGCAGAGACATCTCTGGGGCCAACGTCCTGACTTTC.

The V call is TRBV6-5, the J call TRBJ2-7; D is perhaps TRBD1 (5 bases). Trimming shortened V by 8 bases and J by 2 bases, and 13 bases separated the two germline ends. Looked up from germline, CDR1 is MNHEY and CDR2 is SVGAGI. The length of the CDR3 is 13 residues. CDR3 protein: CASGTGRTYEQYF. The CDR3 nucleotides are TGTGCCAGCGGAACAGGACGGACCTACGAGCAGTACTTC.

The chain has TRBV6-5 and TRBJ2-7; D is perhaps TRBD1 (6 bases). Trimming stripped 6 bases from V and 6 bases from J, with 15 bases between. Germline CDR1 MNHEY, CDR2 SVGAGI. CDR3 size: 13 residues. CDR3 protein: CASRTRVGGEQYF. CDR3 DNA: TGTGCCAGCAGAACCCGGGTAGGGGGCGAGCAGTACTTC.

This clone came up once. CDR3 protein: CATSDPGTSGFTGELFF. In nucleotides, the CDR3 is TGTGCCACCAGTGATCCCGGGACTAGCGGGTTCACCGGGGAGCTGTTTTTT. The rearrangement links TRBV24-1 to TRBJ2-2; 12 nucleotides line up with TRBD2. CDR3 length equals 17 residues. Germline CDR1 and CDR2: KGHDR and SFDVKD. V lost 3 bases to trimming and J lost 4 bases; unmatched junction nucleotides: 5.

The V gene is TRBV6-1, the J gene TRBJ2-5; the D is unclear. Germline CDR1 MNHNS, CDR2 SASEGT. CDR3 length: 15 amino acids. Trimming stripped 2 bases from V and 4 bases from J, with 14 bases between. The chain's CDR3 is CASSESVSRRETQYF. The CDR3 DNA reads TGTGCCAGCAGTGAATCGGTTTCGCGGCGAGAGACCCAGTACTTC.

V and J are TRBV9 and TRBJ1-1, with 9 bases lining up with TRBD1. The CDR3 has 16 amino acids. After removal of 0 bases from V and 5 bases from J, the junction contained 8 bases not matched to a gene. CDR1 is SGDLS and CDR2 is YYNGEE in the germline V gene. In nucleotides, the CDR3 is TGTGCCAGCAGCGTAGGGGGGACAGGGTTCGGTACTGAAGCTTTCTTT. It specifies CASSVGGTGFGTEAFF.

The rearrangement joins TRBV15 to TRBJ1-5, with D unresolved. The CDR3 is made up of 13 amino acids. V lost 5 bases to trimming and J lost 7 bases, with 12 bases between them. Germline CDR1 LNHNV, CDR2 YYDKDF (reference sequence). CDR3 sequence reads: CATSGSAGQPQHF. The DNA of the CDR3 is TGTGCCACCAGCGGTTCAGCGGGCCAGCCCCAGCATTTT.

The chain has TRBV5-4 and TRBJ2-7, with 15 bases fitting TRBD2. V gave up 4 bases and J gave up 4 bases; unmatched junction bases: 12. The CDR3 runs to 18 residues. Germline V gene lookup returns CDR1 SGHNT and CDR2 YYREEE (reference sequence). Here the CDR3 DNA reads TGTGCCAGCAGCCCCCTCGGGGGACTAGCGGGAGGCCTGTACGAGCAGTACTTC. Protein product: CASSPLGGLAGGLYEQYF.

The CDR3 sequence: CASSVGGTGSGNEQFF. As DNA, the CDR3 is TGTGCCAGCAGCGTAGGGGGAACAGGGTCGGGCAATGAGCAGTTCTTC. This chain links TRBV9 with TRBJ2-1; weak D call: TRBD1 (6 bases). Germline V lookup: CDR1 SGDLS, CDR2 YYNGEE. The ends were cut back, 0 bases at V and 6 bases at J, with 16 bases in the middle. This CDR3 region has 16 residues.

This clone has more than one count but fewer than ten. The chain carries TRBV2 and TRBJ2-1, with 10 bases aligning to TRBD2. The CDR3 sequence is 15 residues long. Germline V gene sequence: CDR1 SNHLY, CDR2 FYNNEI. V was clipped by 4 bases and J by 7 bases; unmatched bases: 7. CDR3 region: CASSGTSGIGNEQFF. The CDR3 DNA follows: TGTGCCAGCAGTGGCACTAGCGGGATAGGAAATGAGCAGTTCTTC.

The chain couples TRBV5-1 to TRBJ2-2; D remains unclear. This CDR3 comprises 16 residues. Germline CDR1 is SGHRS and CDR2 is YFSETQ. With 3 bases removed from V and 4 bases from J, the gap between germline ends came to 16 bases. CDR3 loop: CASSSLTIVSTGELFF. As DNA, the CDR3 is TGCGCCAGCAGCTCACTTACGATAGTGAGCACCGGGGAGCTGTTTTTT.

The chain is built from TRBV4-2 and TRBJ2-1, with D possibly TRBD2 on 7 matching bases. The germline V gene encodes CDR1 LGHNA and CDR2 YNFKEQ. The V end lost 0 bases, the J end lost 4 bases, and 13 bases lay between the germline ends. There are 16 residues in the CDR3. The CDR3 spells CASSQDRGAGYNEQFF. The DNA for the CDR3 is TGTGCCAGCAGCCAAGATCGGGGGGCGGGGTACAATGAGCAGTTCTTC.

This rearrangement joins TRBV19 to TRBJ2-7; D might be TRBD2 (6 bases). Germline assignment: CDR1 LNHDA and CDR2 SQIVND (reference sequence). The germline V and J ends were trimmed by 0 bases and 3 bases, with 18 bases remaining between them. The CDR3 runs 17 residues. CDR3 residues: CASSIDLDAPGSYEQYF. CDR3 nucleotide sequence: TGTGCCAGTAGTATAGATCTGGACGCCCCCGGGAGCTACGAGCAGTACTTC.

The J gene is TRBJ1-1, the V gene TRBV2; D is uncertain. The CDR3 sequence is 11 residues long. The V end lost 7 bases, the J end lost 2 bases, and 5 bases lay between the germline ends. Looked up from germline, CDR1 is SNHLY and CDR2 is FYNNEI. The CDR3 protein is CASTLNTEAFF. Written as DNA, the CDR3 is TGTGCCAGCACCCTTAACACTGAAGCTTTCTTT. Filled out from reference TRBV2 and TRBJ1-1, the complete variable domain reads EPEVTQTPSHQVTQMGQEVILRCVPISNHLYFYWYRQILGQKVEFLVSFYNNEISEKSEIFDDQFSVERPDGSNFTLKIRSTKLEDSAMYFCASTLNTEAFFGQGTRLTVV.

The DNA of the CDR3 is TGTGCCAGCAGCCGACAGGGGGCGAATAATTCACCCCTCCACTTT. This codes for CASSRQGANNSPLHF. This chain links TRBV6-5 with TRBJ1-6; 10 bases map to TRBD1. With V trimmed by 6 bases and J by 5 bases, 4 bases remained unmatched. Germline CDR1 MNHEY, CDR2 SVGAGI. The CDR3 has 15 amino acids.

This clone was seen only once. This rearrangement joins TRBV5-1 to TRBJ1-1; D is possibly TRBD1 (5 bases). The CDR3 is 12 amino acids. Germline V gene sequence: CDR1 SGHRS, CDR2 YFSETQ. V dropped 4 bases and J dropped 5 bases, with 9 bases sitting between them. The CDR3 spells CASSPRGTEAFF. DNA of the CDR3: TGCGCCAGCAGCCCCCGGGGGACTGAAGCTTTCTTT.

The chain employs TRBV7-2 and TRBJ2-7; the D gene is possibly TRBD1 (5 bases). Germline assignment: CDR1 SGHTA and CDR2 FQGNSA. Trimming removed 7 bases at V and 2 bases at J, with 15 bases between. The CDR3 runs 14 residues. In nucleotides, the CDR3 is TGTGCCAGCACCCCCCTGGCAGGGCCCTACGAGCAGTACTTC. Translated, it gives CASTPLAGPYEQYF.

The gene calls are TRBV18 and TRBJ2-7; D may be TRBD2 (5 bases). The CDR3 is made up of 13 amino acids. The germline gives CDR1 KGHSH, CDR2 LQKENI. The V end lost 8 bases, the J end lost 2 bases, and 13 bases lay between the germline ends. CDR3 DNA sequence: TGTGCCAGCAAAGCCTTGAGGGCCTACGAGCAGTACTTC. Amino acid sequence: CASKALRAYEQYF.

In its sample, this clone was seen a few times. The CDR3 region is CASRELASPGELFF. In nucleotides, the CDR3 is TGTGCCAGCAGGGAACTAGCGTCCCCCGGGGAGCTGTTTTTT. The chain couples TRBV7-9 to TRBJ2-2; 7 bases align to TRBD2. This CDR3 comprises 14 residues. Germline assignment: CDR1 SEHNR and CDR2 FQNEAQ (reference sequence). The V gene end was trimmed by 6 bases and the J gene end by 6 bases; junction bases not matched to a gene: 7.

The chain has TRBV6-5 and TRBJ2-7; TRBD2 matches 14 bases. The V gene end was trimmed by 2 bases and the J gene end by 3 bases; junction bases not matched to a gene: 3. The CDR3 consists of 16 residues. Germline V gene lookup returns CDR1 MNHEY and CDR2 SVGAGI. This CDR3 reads CASSYETSGRVYEQYF. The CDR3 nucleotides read TGTGCCAGCAGTTACGAGACTAGCGGGAGGGTCTACGAGCAGTACTTC.

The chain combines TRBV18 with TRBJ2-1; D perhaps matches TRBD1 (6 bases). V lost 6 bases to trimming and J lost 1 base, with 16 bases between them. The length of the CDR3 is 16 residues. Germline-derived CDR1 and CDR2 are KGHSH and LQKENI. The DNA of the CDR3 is TGTGCCAGCTCTCCCGAGAGCGGACAGTCCTACAATGAGCAGTTCTTC. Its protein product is CASSPESGQSYNEQFF.

As DNA, the CDR3 is TGTGCCAGCAGCCAAGACGCCACTAGCGGGCCAGATACGCAGTATTTT. Translation gives CASSQDATSGPDTQYF. The chain joins TRBV3-1 (or the pseudogene TRBV3-2) to TRBJ2-3; TRBD2 aligns across 9 bases. The CDR3 covers 16 residues. The V and J ends lost 0 bases and 4 bases, in that order; junction bases with no gene match: 5. Germline assignment: CDR1 LGHDT and CDR2 YNNKEL (reference sequence).